The TCR beta chain under discussion was sequenced for a study of blood T cell repertoires in COVID-19. At the level of the study: Spain, Italy and the United States supplied samples that represented acute and convalescent COVID-19. In each case, the material was cDNA or gDNA derived from T cells, B-cell-depleted T cells, or PBMCs.

Methods used by the authors: Cell counts per sample came from amplifying reference gene primers. Sequencing was performed with immunoSEQ multiplex PCR; in TCRdb, only in-frame clones are kept and a portion is missing. The V and J calls and clone size come from that table; D and trimming were worked out from the DNA. This sample has some 100,000 clones, with 80% found just once. The CDR3 consists of 17 residues. Unmatched junction bases numbered 14, after V lost 4 bases and J lost 6 bases. Germline CDR1 is SGHTA and CDR2 is FQGTGA. This TCR derives from a human donor in a cohort sampled during active or convalescent COVID-19. Sequencing was done on a sample of peripheral blood. This sequence joins TRBV7-3 and TRBJ2-1; 8 bases are shared with TRBD2. CDR3 DNA: TGTGCCAGCAGCTCGAAACCTCCGGGACTAGGGAGCAATGAGCAGTTCTTC. The encoded protein is CASSSKPPGLGSNEQFF. Supplemented by reference TRBV7-3 and TRBJ2-1, the full variable domain reads GAGVSQTPSNKVTEKGKYVELRCDPISGHTALYWYRQSLGQGPEFLIYFQGTGAADDSGLPNDRFFAVRPEGSVSTLKIQRTERGDSAVYLCASSSKPPGLGSNEQFFGPGTRLTVL.